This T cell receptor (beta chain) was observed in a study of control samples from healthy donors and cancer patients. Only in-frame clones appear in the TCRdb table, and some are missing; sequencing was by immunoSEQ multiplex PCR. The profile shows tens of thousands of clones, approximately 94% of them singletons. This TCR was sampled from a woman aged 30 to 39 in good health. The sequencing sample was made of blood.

The CDR3 bases are TGTGCCAGCAGCTCCACGCTAAGAACAGACGAGCAGTACTTC. Translating it yields CASSSTLRTDEQYF. The V gene is TRBV5-6, the J gene TRBJ2-7; D not certain. Germline-derived CDR1 and CDR2 are SGHDT and YYEEEE. V lost 3 bases, J lost 5 bases, and 15 bases lay in between. The length of the CDR3 is 14 residues.